One and the same sample provided the 7 T cell receptor beta chains below, sequenced in a study of T cell clusters in autoimmune cytopenias. TRB rearrangements were amplified by touch-down multiplex PCR with mixed TRB-A/B primers. Following a re-call of the multiplex PCR reads, TCRdb has one entry per CDR3 protein and lacks DNA. The data include thousands of distinct CDR3 sequences; the top ten clones carry about 28%. Some 38,000 genome equivalents of blood DNA were amplified for TRB. Sequencing was carried out using peripheral blood. These receptors were collected from a human donor with an autoimmune cytopenia or autoimmune hepatitis (not recorded which).

This clonotype registers medium-sized (0.01 to 0.1%) by frequency. The chain is built from TRBV30 and TRBJ1-1. This CDR3 has 14 amino acids. Germline-derived CDR1 and CDR2 are GTSNPN and SVGIG (reference sequence). CDR3 amino acids: CAWRAAGANTEAFF.

By frequency, this clonotype is medium-sized. The V call is TRBV7-2, the J call TRBJ1-1. The CDR3 loop spans 13 amino acids. From germline, CDR1 is SGHTA and CDR2 FQGNSA. The CDR3 spells CASSEGVGTEAFF.

The gene calls are TRBV18 and TRBJ1-3; TCRdb picks TRBD1, but there is no DNA to check that call. The CDR3 totals 14 residues. Germline lookup yields CDR1 KGHSH and CDR2 LQKENI. This CDR3 reads CASSQTGAGNTIYF.

This clonotype is called medium-sized (0.01 to 0.1%) based on its frequency. The J gene is TRBJ2-2, the V gene TRBV11-2; TCRdb's D call of TRBD1 is untestable without DNA. This CDR3 spans 14 amino acids. The germline gives CDR1 SGHAT, CDR2 FQNNGV. The CDR3 here is CASSPGVNTGELFF.

This clonotype shows up as medium-sized by frequency. The chain links TRBV27 to TRBJ1-2; the TCRdb D gene call, TRBD1, has no DNA to confirm it. CDR1 and CDR2 from the germline V gene are MNHEY and SMNVEV (reference sequence). The CDR3 extends over 14 amino acids. The chain's CDR3 is CASSWAGGMNGYTF.

V usage is TRBV5-1 and J usage is TRBJ1-1; with no DNA, the TCRdb D assignment of TRBD1 cannot be verified. Germline V lookup: CDR1 SGHRS, CDR2 YFSETQ. This CDR3 has 15 amino acids. CDR3 residues: CASSLAGTGNTEAFF.

In terms of frequency, this clonotype is medium-sized. The CDR3 loop reads CASSLSEPGGAYEQYF. The V call is TRBV27, the J call TRBJ2-7; checking the TCRdb D call of TRBD1 is not possible without DNA. Germline CDR1 is MNHEY and CDR2 is SMNVEV (reference sequence). The CDR3 sequence is 16 residues long.